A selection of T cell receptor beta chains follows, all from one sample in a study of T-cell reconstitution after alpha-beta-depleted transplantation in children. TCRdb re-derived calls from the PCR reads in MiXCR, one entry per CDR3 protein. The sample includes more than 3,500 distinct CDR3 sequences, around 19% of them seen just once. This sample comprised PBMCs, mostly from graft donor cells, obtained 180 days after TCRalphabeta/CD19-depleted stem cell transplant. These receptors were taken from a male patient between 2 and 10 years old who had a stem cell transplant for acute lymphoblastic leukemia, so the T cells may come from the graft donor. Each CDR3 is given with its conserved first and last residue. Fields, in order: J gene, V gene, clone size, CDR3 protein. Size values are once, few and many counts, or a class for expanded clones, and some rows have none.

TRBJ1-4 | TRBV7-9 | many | CASSHRQGWEKLFF
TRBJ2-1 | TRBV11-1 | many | CASSLDTHPASGRGHEQFF
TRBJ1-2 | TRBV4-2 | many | CASSQDEGRRFGYTF
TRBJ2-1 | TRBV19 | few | CASSRPTSSPNEQFF
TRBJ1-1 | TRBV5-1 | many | CASSLQAGGTEAFF
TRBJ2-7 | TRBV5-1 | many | CASSSRQGFSYEQYF
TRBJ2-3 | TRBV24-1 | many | CATSDGASGRVRHDTQYF
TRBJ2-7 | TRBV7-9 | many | CASSPQDRGSYEQYF
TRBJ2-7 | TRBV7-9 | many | CATGGVKTYEQYF
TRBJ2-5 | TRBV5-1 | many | CASSPGPSQQETQYF
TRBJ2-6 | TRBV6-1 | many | CASSTPSGQGHGANVLTF
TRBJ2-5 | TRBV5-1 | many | CASSLDETQYF
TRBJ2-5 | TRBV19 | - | CASSYYGQETQYF
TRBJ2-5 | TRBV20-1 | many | CSASPGSEETQYF
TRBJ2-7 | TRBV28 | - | CASSFVGRQYF
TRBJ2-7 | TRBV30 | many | CAWSSGVSYEQYF
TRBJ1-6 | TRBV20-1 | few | CSARPDRVYNSPLHF
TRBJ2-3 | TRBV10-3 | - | CATRGGQPHTDTQYF
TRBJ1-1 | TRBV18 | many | CASSPLHSFDRALLARF
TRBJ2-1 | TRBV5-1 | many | CASRPSRLAGGQTTYNEQFF
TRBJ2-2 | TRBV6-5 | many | CASSYSRATGKPGELFF
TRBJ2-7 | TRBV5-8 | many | CASSVGGLAGGGLVQYF
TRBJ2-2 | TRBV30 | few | CAWSVSGRGTGELFF
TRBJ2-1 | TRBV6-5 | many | CASSRDREEGNEQFF
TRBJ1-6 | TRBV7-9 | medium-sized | CASSQLDPSPLHF
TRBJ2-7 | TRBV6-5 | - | CASSYAGQMDEQYF
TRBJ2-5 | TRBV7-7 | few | CASSPTWETQYF
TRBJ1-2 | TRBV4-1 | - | CASSQLLEGGDGYTF
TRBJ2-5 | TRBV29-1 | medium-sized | CSFLRRTSRETQYF
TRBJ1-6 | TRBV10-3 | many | CAIGEPGQGPNSPLHF
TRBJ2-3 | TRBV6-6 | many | CASRIPAGSTDTQYF
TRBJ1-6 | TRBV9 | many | CASSVYDYNSPLHF
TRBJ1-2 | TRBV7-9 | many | CASSLYGYGYTF
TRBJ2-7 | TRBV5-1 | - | CASSYDPLPDEQYF
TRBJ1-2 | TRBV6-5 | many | CASSYSGGRGRYGYTF
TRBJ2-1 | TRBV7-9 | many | CASSSSGSRNEQFF
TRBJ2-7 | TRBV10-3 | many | CATRQGALEQYF
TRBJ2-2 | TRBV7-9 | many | CASRRLGGGSTGELFF
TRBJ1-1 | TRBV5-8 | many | CASSLVGAGSAAEAFF
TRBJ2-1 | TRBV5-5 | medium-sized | CASSLYWGGSSYNEQFF
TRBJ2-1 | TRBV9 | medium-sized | CASSVGTGGIPNEQFF
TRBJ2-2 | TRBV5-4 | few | CASSPGGAAGELFF
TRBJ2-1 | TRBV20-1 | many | CSARGAGRPYNEQFF
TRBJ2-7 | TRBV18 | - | CASSPVLHGAPYEQYF
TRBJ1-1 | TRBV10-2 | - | CASSDRGTEAFF
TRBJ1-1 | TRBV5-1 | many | CASSLTTGQPEAFF